This T cell receptor beta chain was recorded in a study of CD8 T cells in Susac syndrome. The authors reverse transcribed about 0.5 to 1 ug RNA with random hexamers. TCRdb re-analysed the immunoSEQ multiplex PCR reads in MiXCR, keeping a single row per CDR3 protein. The repertoire holds 140,000 or so distinct CDR3 sequences, almost 96% seen once, with more than 0.075% in the top ten. The CDR3 sequence is 13 residues long. The germline CDR1 and CDR2 sequences are SGHAT and FQNNGV. Between the trimmed V and J ends, which lost 0 bases and 4 bases, there was a span of 4 bases. The genes are TRBV11-2 and TRBJ1-5; D gene ambiguous. The sequenced material came from CD4+ T cells from PBMCs. The source of this sequence is a human donor with Susac syndrome. The CDR3 spells CASSLDLNQPQHF. The CDR3 region has the DNA TGTGCCAGCAGCTTAGACCTTAATCAGCCCCAGCATTTT.